This T cell receptor (beta chain) is drawn from a study of graft-versus-host responses after intestinal transplantation. Study in general: Each patient got anti-thymocyte globulin induction, then tacrolimus and steroids for about 3 years.

Assay used: immunoSEQ multiplex PCR; TCRdb lists only in-frame clones, some missing. This table has over 80,000 clones, 91% appearing once. Germline V CDR1 and CDR2: SGHTA, FQGNSA. After removal of 5 bases from V and 3 bases from J, the junction contained 3 bases not matched to a gene. The CDR3 has 14 residues. As to this clone: The antigen remains unidentified.

The source is a human donor who was the organ donor for an intestinal transplant. Sequencing was performed on unstimulated CD4+ T cells sorted from spleen or lymph node cells, taken before transplant. The genes are TRBV7-2 and TRBJ2-7; 11 nucleotides agree with TRBD1. CDR3 nucleotides: TGTGCCAGCAGCCAGGACAGGGGGCTCTACGAGCAGTACTTC. It specifies CASSQDRGLYEQYF. Variable domain in full (rest from reference TRBV7-2 and TRBJ2-7): GAGVSQSPSNKVTEKGKDVELRCDPISGHTALYWYRQSLGQGLEFLIYFQGNSAPDKSGLPSDRFSAERTGGSVSTLTIQRTQQEDSAVYLCASSQDRGLYEQYFGPGTRLTVT.